These 30 T cell receptor beta chains came from one sample sequenced in a study of regulatory T cells in long-lasting Graves disease. Time point given: persistent/refractory GD, antithyroid drugs over 5 years with positive TRAb. Making the TCR library involved RNA that had been extracted from PBMCs. The TCR beta library used iRepertoire HTBI primers with Arm-PCR amplification of CDR3. TCRdb recomputed calls from the multiplex PCR reads with MiXCR, one row per CDR3 protein. Counted here are roughly 450,000 distinct CDR3 sequences, about 20% occurring once; the ten biggest clones make up about a quarter. The sample consisted of peripheral blood mononuclear cells (PBMCs), taken when the disease was refractory, from a patient treated with antithyroid drugs. These receptors were collected from a female donor with Graves disease.

This clonotype occurred once. The chain has TRBV30 and TRBJ2-7; maybe TRBD2 (5 bases). CDR3 size: 13 residues. Deletions cut 4 bases from V and 4 bases from J, with 14 bases between. CDR1 and CDR2 from the germline V gene are GTSNPN and SVGIG (reference sequence). CDR3 DNA: TGTGCCTGGAATACAAACACGGGGTACGAGCAGTACTTC. It is translated as CAWNTNTGYEQYF. Combining the CDR3 with reference TRBV30 and TRBJ2-7 gives the whole variable domain SQTIHQWPATLVQPVGSPLSLECTVEGTSNPNLYWYRQAAGRGLQLLFYSVGIGQISSEVPQNLSASRPQDRQFILSSKKLLLSDSGFYLCAWNTNTGYEQYFGPGTRLTVT.

The sample holds a few counts of this clonotype. The chain combines TRBV20-1 with TRBJ2-7, with D possibly TRBD2 on 6 matching bases. The CDR3 loop spans 15 amino acids. Germline V gene sequence: CDR1 DFQATT, CDR2 SNEGSKA (reference sequence). V was trimmed by 3 bases and J by 0 bases, leaving 15 bases between them. CDR3 protein: CSASWDSQSSYEQYF. In DNA form, the CDR3 reads TGCAGTGCTAGCTGGGACTCTCAAAGCTCCTACGAGCAGTACTTC.

The chain is built from TRBV18 and TRBJ1-5; 7 bases map to TRBD1. CDR1 is KGHSH, CDR2 LQKENI, per germline. The CDR3 covers 15 residues. Trimming cost V 3 bases and J 7 bases; bases outside gene matches: 9. For the CDR3, the DNA is TGTGCCAGCTCACCTAGAGACAGGGTGGGACAGCCCCAGCATTTT. Protein sequence: CASSPRDRVGQPQHF.

V is TRBV27 and J is TRBJ1-3, with 7 nucleotides matching TRBD1. V lost 5 bases to trimming and J lost 2 bases; unmatched junction nucleotides: 6. The CDR3 sequence is 15 residues long. Germline lookup yields CDR1 MNHEY and CDR2 SMNVEV (reference sequence). CDR3 DNA: TGTGCCAGCAGTATAGGGGGCGTTGCTGGAAACACCATATATTTT. Its translation: CASSIGGVAGNTIYF.

CDR3 nucleotide sequence: TGTGCCAGCAGCCCCACCGTTCCTTATAGCAATCAGCCCCAGCATTTT. It specifies CASSPTVPYSNQPQHF. The gene calls are TRBV28 and TRBJ1-5, with D uncertain. The CDR3 is 16 amino acids. Germline assignment: CDR1 MDHEN and CDR2 SYDVKM. V lost 6 bases and J lost 0, with 15 bases in between. The full variable domain, its missing parts supplied by reference TRBV28 and TRBJ1-5, is DVKVTQSSRYLVKRTGEKVFLECVQDMDHENMFWYRQDPGLGLRLIYFSYDVKMKEKGDIPEGYSVSREKKERFSLILESASTNQTSMYLCASSPTVPYSNQPQHFGDGTRLSIL.

This clonotype was picked up many times. The chain couples TRBV5-1 to TRBJ2-7; D gene uncertain. The CDR3 totals 13 residues. Germline CDR1 is SGHRS and CDR2 is YFSETQ. V lost 0 bases and J lost 2, with 6 bases in between. DNA of the CDR3: TGCGCCAGCAGCTTGGATTTCGCCTACGAGCAGTACTTC. It specifies CASSLDFAYEQYF.

The rearrangement joins TRBV5-6 to TRBJ2-5; either TRBD1 or TRBD2 may supply D (6 bases each). With 2 bases removed from V and 3 bases from J, the gap between germline ends came to 11 bases. Germline assignment: CDR1 SGHDT and CDR2 YYEEEE. This CDR3 comprises 14 residues. The CDR3 loop is CASSFLGGKETQYF. Written as DNA, the CDR3 is TGTGCCAGCAGCTTTCTAGGGGGGAAAGAGACCCAGTACTTC.

V is TRBV24-1 and J is TRBJ1-5; 7 nucleotides match TRBD1. With V trimmed by 10 bases and J by 3 bases, 2 bases remained unmatched. The length of the CDR3 is 12 residues. Per germline, CDR1 KGHDR and CDR2 SFDVKD. CDR3 sequence: CATGQNNQPQHF. The CDR3 DNA reads TGTGCCACGGGACAGAACAATCAGCCCCAGCATTTT.

The chain is built from TRBV3-1 and TRBJ1-1; D is ambiguous. With 4 bases removed from V and 2 bases from J, the gap between germline ends came to 11 bases. The CDR3 is made up of 14 amino acids. Germline V CDR1 and CDR2: LGHDT, YNNKEL (reference sequence). Here the CDR3 reads CASSPARINTEAFF. The CDR3 DNA follows: TGTGCCAGCAGCCCAGCACGTATAAACACTGAAGCTTTCTTT.

This clonotype was picked up many times. The genes are TRBV6-1 and TRBJ1-2, with a tentative D call TRBD1 (5 bases). V shed 5 bases and J shed 0 bases, with 7 bases lying between them. CDR3 length: 13 amino acids. Germline V gives CDR1 MNHNS, CDR2 SASEGT. CDR3 sequence: CASSPGPNYGYTF. The CDR3, as DNA: TGTGCCAGCAGTCCGGGGCCTAACTATGGCTACACCTTC.

In this sample, this clonotype turned up many times. V gene TRBV20-1 combines with J gene TRBJ2-5, with 12 bases fitting TRBD1. V was pared by 5 bases and J by 5 bases, with 12 bases of the junction left unmatched. The CDR3 spans 16 residues. CDR1 and CDR2 from the germline V gene are DFQATT and SNEGSKA (reference sequence). CDR3 bases: TGCAGTGCTTCCAAGGACTCCGGGACAGGGGGCGAGACCCAGTACTTC. It encodes CSASKDSGTGGETQYF.

The chain has TRBV12-3 or TRBV12-4 and TRBJ2-2, with TRBD2 matching 10 bases. J lost 4 bases, V lost 3 bases, and 8 bases had no gene match. The CDR3 contains 17 residues. The CDR3 nucleotides are TGTGCCAGCAGTTTTAGTAGCGGGAGGTCTAGCACCGGGGAGCTGTTTTTT. As protein: CASSFSSGRSSTGELFF.

This clonotype was recorded at least ten times. The chain joins TRBV7-8 to TRBJ2-7; 9 positions match TRBD2. Germline V gene lookup returns CDR1 SGHVS and CDR2 FQNEAQ. This CDR3 region has 15 residues. J lost 7 bases, V lost 2 bases, and 9 bases had no gene match. The CDR3 loop reads CASSLLAGGPEEQYF. The CDR3 coding sequence is TGTGCCAGCAGCTTATTGGCGGGAGGGCCCGAGGAGCAGTACTTC.

This clonotype has more than one count but fewer than ten. The J gene is TRBJ2-7, the V gene TRBV6-1, with 9 positions matching TRBD1. CDR1 MNHNS and CDR2 SASEGT come from the germline V gene. Unmatched junction bases numbered 7, after V lost 8 bases and J lost 2 bases. CDR3 size: 14 residues. The CDR3 is CASAWDRATYEQYF. CDR3 bases: TGTGCCAGCGCTTGGGACAGGGCAACCTACGAGCAGTACTTC.

This clonotype was found many times. In DNA, the CDR3 is TGTGCCAGTATAGCGGGAGATAGTACAGATACGCAGTATTTT. This translates into CASIAGDSTDTQYF. The V and J genes are TRBV6-1 and TRBJ2-3, with TRBD2 matching 9 bases. CDR1 MNHNS and CDR2 SASEGT come from the germline V gene. The CDR3 covers 14 residues. V shed 9 bases and J 3 bases; nucleotides not matched to a gene: 7.

In this sample, this clonotype turned up many times. The chain uses TRBV27 and TRBJ2-5; the match to TRBD2 covers 9 bases. The CDR3 spans 17 residues. J gave up 1 base and V 3 bases, and 9 bases lay outside the gene matches. Germline V CDR1 and CDR2: MNHEY, SMNVEV (reference sequence). This CDR3 is CASSFVTTSGLQETQYF. CDR3 DNA sequence: TGTGCCAGCAGTTTTGTCACGACTAGCGGACTCCAAGAGACCCAGTACTTC.

This clonotype has only a few counts. The gene calls are TRBV5-1 and TRBJ2-7; a weak D match, TRBD1 (5 bases). This CDR3 spans 15 amino acids. CDR1 is SGHRS, CDR2 YFSETQ, per germline. Trimming removed 4 bases at V and 5 bases at J, with 19 bases between. CDR3 region: CASSEKVHGADEQYF. For the CDR3, the DNA is TGCGCCAGCAGCGAAAAAGTGCATGGGGCTGACGAGCAGTACTTC.

The sample holds a few counts of this clonotype. This chain joins TRBV29-1 and TRBJ1-1, with D maybe TRBD1 (5 bases). The V end lost 2 bases, the J end lost 1 base, and 11 bases lay between the germline ends. Germline V gene sequence: CDR1 SQVTM, CDR2 ANQGSEA. CDR3 size: 14 residues. The CDR3 nucleotides read TGCAGCGTTGAACAGGGATTAGGGAACACTGAAGCTTTCTTT. Translating gives CSVEQGLGNTEAFF.

V and J are TRBV7-9 and TRBJ1-5; the match to TRBD1 covers 10 bases. Germline V gene data show CDR1 as SEHNR and CDR2 as FQNEAQ (reference sequence). V lost 0 bases and J lost 1; bases outside the gene matches: 9. This CDR3 has 19 amino acids. The CDR3 nucleotides read TGTGCCAGCAGCTTAGCGGCCGGGACAGGGGCTGCGAGCAATCAGCCCCAGCATTTT. This codes for CASSLAAGTGAASNQPQHF.

The chain joins TRBV29-1 to TRBJ2-2; TRBD2 matches 11 bases. The germline gives CDR1 SQVTM, CDR2 ANQGSEA. The ends lost 6 bases at V and 7 bases at J; junction bases unmatched: 13. The CDR3 spans 16 residues. The CDR3 DNA reads TGCAGCGTCTCTTGGGCGGTAGCGGGAGGGATCGGGGAGCTGTTTTTT. It is translated as CSVSWAVAGGIGELFF.

The chain uses TRBV27 and TRBJ2-7; possibly TRBD1 or TRBD2 for D (5 bases each). Trimming shortened V by 4 bases and J by 2 bases, and 18 bases separated the two germline ends. Germline CDR1 is MNHEY and CDR2 is SMNVEV (reference sequence). This CDR3 spans 16 amino acids. CDR3 amino acids: CASSSRREGRTYEQYF. In DNA form, the CDR3 reads TGTGCCAGCAGTTCACGCAGGGAAGGGAGAACCTACGAGCAGTACTTC.

For this clonotype: This may be a read error, as it is one base from a much larger clone. The chain uses TRBV2 and TRBJ1-1; D is possibly TRBD1 (5 bases). V was clipped by 0 bases and J by 7 bases, with 15 bases between them. This CDR3 is built from 15 residues. The germline CDR1 and CDR2 sequences are SNHLY and FYNNEI. The CDR3 region is CASSEATARAYEAFF. CDR3 bases: TGTGCCAGCAGTGAAGCGACAGCCCGAGCATATGAAGCTTTCTTT.

This clonotype was seen more than once but under ten times. The V call is TRBV28, the J call TRBJ1-1; D gene unclear. The length of the CDR3 is 15 residues. Between the trimmed V and J ends, which lost 4 bases and 0 bases, there was a span of 12 bases. CDR1 MDHEN and CDR2 SYDVKM come from the germline V gene. The DNA of the CDR3 is TGTGCCAGCAGTTACCTGGACCTCATGAACACTGAAGCTTTCTTT. Translation gives CASSYLDLMNTEAFF.

This clonotype was recorded at least ten times. V usage is TRBV2 and J usage is TRBJ1-3, with 7 nucleotides matching TRBD1. CDR1 SNHLY and CDR2 FYNNEI come from the germline V gene. This CDR3 comprises 15 residues. J gave up 4 bases and V 4 bases, and 7 bases lay outside the gene matches. CDR3 in amino acids: CASSARGLEGNTIYF. DNA for the CDR3: TGTGCCAGCAGTGCCAGGGGGTTGGAGGGAAACACCATATATTTT.

Worth noting for this clonotype: A much larger clone sits a single nucleotide away, making a read error possible. CDR3 residues: CATSREGGGRAFF. The CDR3 DNA reads TGTGCCACCAGCAGAGAAGGGGGAGGAAGAGCTTTCTTT. The chain links TRBV15 to TRBJ1-1; tentatively, D is TRBD1 (6 bases). V lost 0 bases to trimming and J lost 10 bases, with 12 bases between them. Germline V lookup: CDR1 LNHNV, CDR2 YYDKDF (reference sequence). There are 13 residues in the CDR3.

The rearrangement links TRBV7-2 to TRBJ2-1, with D possibly being TRBD2 (5 bases). The germline V gene encodes CDR1 SGHTA and CDR2 FQGNSA. The CDR3 covers 16 residues. The germline V and J ends were trimmed by 4 bases and 5 bases, with 18 bases remaining between them. The CDR3 nucleotides are TGTGCCAGCAGCTCTCCAACCGGGATACCAAACAATGAGCAGTTCTTC. This codes for CASSSPTGIPNNEQFF. Based on the CDR3 plus reference TRBV7-2 and TRBJ2-1, the full variable domain is GAGVSQSPSNKVTEKGKDVELRCDPISGHTALYWYRQSLGQGLEFLIYFQGNSAPDKSGLPSDRFSAERTGGSVSTLTIQRTQQEDSAVYLCASSSPTGIPNNEQFFGPGTRLTVL.

This sequence joins TRBV7-2 and TRBJ2-2; D remains ambiguous. In germline, CDR1 is SGHTA, CDR2 FQGNSA. The CDR3 is 16 residues long. Trimming took 0 bases from V and 0 from J, leaving 8 bases between them. CDR3 region: CASSLAVGANTGELFF. The CDR3 bases are TGTGCCAGCAGCTTAGCGGTCGGCGCGAACACCGGGGAGCTGTTTTTT.

The rearrangement uses TRBV7-3 and TRBJ2-5; 7 bases are shared with TRBD2. The CDR3 length is 14 residues. The germline gives CDR1 SGHTA, CDR2 FQGTGA. Losses at the gene ends were 2 bases for V and 5 bases for J; bases not matched to a gene: 5. The DNA of the CDR3 is TGTGCCAGCAGCTTAGCGGGAGCGACGGAGACCCAGTACTTC. Its translation: CASSLAGATETQYF.

A remark on this clonotype: A much larger clone differs by one base, so this may be a read error. The rearrangement uses TRBV28 and TRBJ2-4; weak D call: TRBD2 (6 bases). The V end lost 3 bases, the J end lost 3 bases, and 18 bases lay between the germline ends. Per germline, CDR1 MDHEN and CDR2 SYDVKM. The CDR3 loop spans 17 amino acids. In nucleotides, the CDR3 is TGTGCCAGCAGTTTTTCCGGGGGAGCCATGGTCAAAAACATTCAGTACTTC. Amino acid sequence: CASSFSGGAMVKNIQYF.

This chain links TRBV7-9 with TRBJ2-7; D tentatively fits TRBD1 or TRBD2 (7 bases each). The germline V gene encodes CDR1 SEHNR and CDR2 FQNEAQ (reference sequence). V lost 7 bases and J lost 2, with 21 bases in between. The CDR3 covers 16 residues. Here the CDR3 DNA reads TGTGCCAGCACCTCGTCCGGGCAGGGGGGGACCTACGAGCAGTACTTC. Translation: CASTSSGQGGTYEQYF.